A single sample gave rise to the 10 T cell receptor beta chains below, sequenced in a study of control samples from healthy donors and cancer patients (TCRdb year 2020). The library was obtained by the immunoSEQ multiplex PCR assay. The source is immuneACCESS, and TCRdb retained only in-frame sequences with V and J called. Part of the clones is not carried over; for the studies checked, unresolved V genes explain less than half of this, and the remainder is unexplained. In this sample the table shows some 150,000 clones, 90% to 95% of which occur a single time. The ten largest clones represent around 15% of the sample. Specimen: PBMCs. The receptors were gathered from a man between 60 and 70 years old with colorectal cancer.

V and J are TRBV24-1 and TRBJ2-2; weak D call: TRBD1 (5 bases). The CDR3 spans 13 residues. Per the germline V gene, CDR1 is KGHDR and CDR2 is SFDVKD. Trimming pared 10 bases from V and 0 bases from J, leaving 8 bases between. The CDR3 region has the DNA TGTGCCACTCAGGGAACGAACACCGGGGAGCTGTTTTTT. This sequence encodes CATQGTNTGELFF.

In DNA form, the CDR3 reads TGTGCCAGTAGTAAGGGCGTAAGCTCCTATAATTCACCCCTCCACTTT. Encoded protein: CASSKGVSSYNSPLHF. V and J are TRBV19 and TRBJ1-6, with D hard to call. The CDR3 length is 16 residues. Germline loops: CDR1 LNHDA, CDR2 SQIVND (reference sequence). Between the trimmed V and J ends, which lost 4 bases and 0 bases, there was a span of 10 bases.

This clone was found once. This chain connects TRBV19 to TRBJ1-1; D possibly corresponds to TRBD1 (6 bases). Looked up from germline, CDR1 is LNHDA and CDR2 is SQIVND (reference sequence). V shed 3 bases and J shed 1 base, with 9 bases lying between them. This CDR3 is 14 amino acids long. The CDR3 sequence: CASSMGHKNTEAFF. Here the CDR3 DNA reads TGTGCCAGTAGTATGGGACATAAGAACACTGAAGCTTTCTTT.

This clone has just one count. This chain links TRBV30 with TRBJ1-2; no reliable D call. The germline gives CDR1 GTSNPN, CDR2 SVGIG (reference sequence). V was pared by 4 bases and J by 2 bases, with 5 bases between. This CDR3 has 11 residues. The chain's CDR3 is CAWTLNYGYTF. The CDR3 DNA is TGTGCCTGGACACTGAACTATGGCTACACCTTC.

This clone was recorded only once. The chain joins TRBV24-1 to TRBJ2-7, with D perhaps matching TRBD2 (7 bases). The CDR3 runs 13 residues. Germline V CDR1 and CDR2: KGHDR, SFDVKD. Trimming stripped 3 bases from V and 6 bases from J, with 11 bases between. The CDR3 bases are TGTGCCACCAGTGATGGGGGGGGCCTCGAGCAGTACTTC. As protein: CATSDGGGLEQYF.

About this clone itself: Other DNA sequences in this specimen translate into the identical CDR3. The DNA of the CDR3 is TGTGCCAGTAGTATCCAGGACTATGGCTACACCTTC. Protein product: CASSIQDYGYTF. The chain employs TRBV19 and TRBJ1-2; no definite D call. There are 12 residues in the CDR3. CDR1 is LNHDA and CDR2 is SQIVND in the germline V gene (reference sequence). The V end was cut by 3 bases, the J end by 3 bases, with 5 bases between.

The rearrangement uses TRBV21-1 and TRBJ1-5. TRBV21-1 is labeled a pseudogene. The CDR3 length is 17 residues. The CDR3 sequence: CASSPRGDGEVNQPQHF. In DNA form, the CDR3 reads TGTGCCAGCAGCCCACGGGGGGATGGGGAGGTCAATCAGCCCCAGCATTTT.

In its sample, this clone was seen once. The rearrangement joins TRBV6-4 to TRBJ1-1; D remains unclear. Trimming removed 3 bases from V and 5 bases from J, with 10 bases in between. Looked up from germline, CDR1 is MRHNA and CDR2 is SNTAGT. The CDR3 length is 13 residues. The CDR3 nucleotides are TGTGCCAGCAGTGAACGGAGCTCGACTGAAGCTTTCTTT. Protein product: CASSERSSTEAFF.

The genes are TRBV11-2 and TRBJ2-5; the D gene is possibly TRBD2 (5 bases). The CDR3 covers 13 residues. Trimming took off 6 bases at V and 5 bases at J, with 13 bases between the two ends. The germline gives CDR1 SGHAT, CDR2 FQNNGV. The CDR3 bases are TGTGCCAGCAGTACGGACTCCTCCGAGACCCAGTACTTC. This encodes CASSTDSSETQYF.

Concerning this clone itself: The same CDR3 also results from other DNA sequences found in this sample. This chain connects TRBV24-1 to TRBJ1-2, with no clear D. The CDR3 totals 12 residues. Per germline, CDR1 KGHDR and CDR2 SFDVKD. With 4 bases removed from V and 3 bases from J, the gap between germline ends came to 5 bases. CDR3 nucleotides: TGTGCCACCAGTGACCGGTACTATGGCTACACCTTC. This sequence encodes CATSDRYYGYTF.